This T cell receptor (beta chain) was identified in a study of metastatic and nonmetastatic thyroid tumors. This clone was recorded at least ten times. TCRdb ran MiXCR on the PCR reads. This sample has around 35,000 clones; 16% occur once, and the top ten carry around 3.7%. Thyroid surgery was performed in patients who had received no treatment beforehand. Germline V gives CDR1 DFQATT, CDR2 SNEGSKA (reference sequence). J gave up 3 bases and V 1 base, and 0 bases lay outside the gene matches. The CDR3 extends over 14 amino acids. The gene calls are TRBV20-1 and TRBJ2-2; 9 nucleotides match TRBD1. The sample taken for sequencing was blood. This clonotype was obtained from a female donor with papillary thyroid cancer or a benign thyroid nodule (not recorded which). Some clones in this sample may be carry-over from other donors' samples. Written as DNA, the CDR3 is TGCAGTGCTAGAGGACAGGGGGACACCGGGGAGCTGTTTTTT. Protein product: CSARGQGDTGELFF.